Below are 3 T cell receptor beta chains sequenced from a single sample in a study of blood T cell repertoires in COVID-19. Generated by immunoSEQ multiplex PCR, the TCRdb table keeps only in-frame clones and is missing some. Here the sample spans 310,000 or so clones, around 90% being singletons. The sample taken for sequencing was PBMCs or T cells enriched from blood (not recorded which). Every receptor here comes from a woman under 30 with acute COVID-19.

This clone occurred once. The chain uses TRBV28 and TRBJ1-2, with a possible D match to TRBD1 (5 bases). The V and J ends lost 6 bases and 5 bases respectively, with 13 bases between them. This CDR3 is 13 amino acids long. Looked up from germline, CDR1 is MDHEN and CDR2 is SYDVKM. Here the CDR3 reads CASRLLGGYGYTF. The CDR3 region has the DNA TGTGCCAGCAGACTCCTCGGGGGGTATGGCTACACCTTC.

As DNA, the CDR3 is TGTGCCAGCAGCCAGAGCCGGGAGCTGTTTTTT. Translating it yields CASSQSRELFF. The rearrangement links TRBV7-8 to TRBJ2-2; the D is unclear. The germline V gene has CDR1 SGHVS and CDR2 FQNEAQ. The CDR3 spans 11 residues. The V and J ends lost 5 bases and 9 bases respectively, with 7 bases between them.

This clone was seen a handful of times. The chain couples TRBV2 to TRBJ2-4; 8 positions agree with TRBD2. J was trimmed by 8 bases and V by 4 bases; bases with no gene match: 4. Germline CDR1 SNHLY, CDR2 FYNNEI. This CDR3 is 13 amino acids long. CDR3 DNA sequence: TGTGCCAGCAGTGGGACAGCGGGGGACATTCAGTACTTC. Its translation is CASSGTAGDIQYF.